The 26 T cell receptor beta chains listed next were all sequenced from one sample in a study of shared clonotypes between healthy human individuals. The repertoire was sequenced with immunoSEQ multiplex PCR; TCRdb's copy has only in-frame clones and lacks some. The data show 2 million to 2.5 million clones, 85% to 95% seen once. The specimen was naive CD4+ T cells from PBMCs. The subset is: CD45RA+ positively selected. The source is a man in his late teens or twenties in good health. Some clones in this sample may be carry-over from other donors' samples.

This chain joins TRBV4-2 and TRBJ2-3; D is ambiguous. V was cut by 0 bases and J by 6 bases, with 10 bases left in between. CDR1 is LGHNA, CDR2 YNFKEQ, per germline. The CDR3 is 14 residues long. The CDR3 loop reads CASSQERRSDTQYF. Written as DNA, the CDR3 is TGTGCCAGCAGCCAAGAAAGGCGATCGGATACGCAGTATTTT.

The rearrangement uses TRBV7-8 and TRBJ1-3; no clear D gene. The V gene's germline CDR1 is SGHVS and CDR2 FQNEAQ. This CDR3 has 17 amino acids. The ends were cut back, 0 bases at V and 0 bases at J, with 12 bases in the middle. The CDR3 protein is CASSLASTEISGNTIYF. In DNA, the CDR3 is TGTGCCAGCAGCTTAGCGTCCACGGAGATCTCTGGAAACACCATATATTTT. Supplemented by reference TRBV7-8 and TRBJ1-3, the full variable domain reads GAGVSQSPRYKVAKRGQDVALRCDPISGHVSLFWYQQALGQGPEFLTYFQNEAQLDKSGLPSDRFFAERPEGSVSTLKIQRTQQEDSAVYLCASSLASTEISGNTIYFGEGSWLTVV.

The chain combines TRBV19 with TRBJ1-4; no clear D gene. Per the germline V gene, CDR1 is LNHDA and CDR2 is SQIVND (reference sequence). V gave up 7 bases and J gave up 5 bases, with 17 bases separating them. The CDR3 extends over 15 amino acids. Here the CDR3 reads CASKLTLGQNEKLFF. CDR3 in DNA: TGTGCCAGTAAATTGACCCTCGGTCAGAATGAAAAACTGTTTTTT.

J is TRBJ1-1 and V is TRBV7-2; D perhaps matches TRBD1 (5 bases). The V gene's germline CDR1 is SGHTA and CDR2 FQGNSA. This CDR3 is built from 17 residues. Trimming cost V 5 bases and J 2 bases, with 21 bases left between them. The CDR3 sequence: CASSRHGTSEGNTEAFF. The DNA for the CDR3 is TGTGCCAGCAGCCGACACGGGACCTCCGAGGGTAACACTGAAGCTTTCTTT.

This clone occurred once. V usage is TRBV28 and J usage is TRBJ1-3; D gene ambiguous. Looked up from germline, CDR1 is MDHEN and CDR2 is SYDVKM. V lost 4 bases and J lost 3, with 16 bases in between. The CDR3 is made up of 16 amino acids. The CDR3 loop reads CASSSLLKSIGNTIYF. The DNA of the CDR3 is TGTGCCAGCAGTTCGCTCCTAAAATCTATTGGAAACACCATATATTTT.

The chain joins TRBV30 to TRBJ2-1; maybe TRBD2 (5 bases). Germline V lookup: CDR1 GTSNPN, CDR2 SVGIG (reference sequence). V lost 1 base to trimming and J lost 4 bases, with 23 bases between them. The length of the CDR3 is 18 residues. CDR3 nucleotides: TGTGCCTGGAGTGCCCCAGGATTAAAAATAGCGCGTTACAATGAGCAGTTCTTC. Amino acids: CAWSAPGLKIARYNEQFF.

V is TRBV28 and J is TRBJ2-7; 7 bases map to TRBD2. CDR1 is MDHEN and CDR2 is SYDVKM in the germline V gene. With 7 bases clipped from V and 1 base from J, the junction kept 10 bases outside the gene matches. The CDR3 covers 15 residues. For the CDR3, the DNA is TGTGCCAGCACTCCCGGGGGGACCACTTCCTACGAGCAGTACTTC. As protein: CASTPGGTTSYEQYF.

The V and J genes are TRBV30 and TRBJ2-5; 8 bases line up with TRBD2. The germline V gene has CDR1 GTSNPN and CDR2 SVGIG (reference sequence). V trimming: 2 bases; J trimming: 1 base; junction bases outside the gene matches: 3. The CDR3 is 14 amino acids. In nucleotides, the CDR3 is TGTGCCTGGAGTTCAACTAGCGGCCAAGAGACCCAGTACTTC. This encodes CAWSSTSGQETQYF. The entire variable domain, with the rest obtained from reference TRBV30 and TRBJ2-5, is as follows: SQTIHQWPATLVQPVGSPLSLECTVEGTSNPNLYWYRQAAGRGLQLLFYSVGIGQISSEVPQNLSASRPQDRQFILSSKKLLLSDSGFYLCAWSSTSGQETQYFGPGTRLLVL.

The chain is built from TRBV27 and TRBJ2-7; D unclear. Germline V CDR1 and CDR2: MNHEY, SMNVEV (reference sequence). V lost 5 bases and J lost 6, with 11 bases in between. This CDR3 is 12 amino acids long. In nucleotides, the CDR3 is TGTGCCAGCAGTCCGAGACCCTCCGAGCAGTACTTC. Amino acids: CASSPRPSEQYF.

The genes are TRBV15 and TRBJ2-1, with D perhaps assigned TRBD1 or TRBD2 (5 bases each). Germline V CDR1 and CDR2: LNHNV, YYDKDF (reference sequence). Trimming removed 0 bases from V and 8 bases from J, with 17 bases in between. CDR3 length: 16 residues. The DNA for the CDR3 is TGTGCCACCAGCAGAGATCGCGAGGGACGAGGGTATGAGCAGTTCTTC. Translation gives CATSRDREGRGYEQFF.

This rearrangement joins TRBV5-1 to TRBJ1-1, with D unresolved. CDR3 length equals 15 residues. Per the germline V gene, CDR1 is SGHRS and CDR2 is YFSETQ. The V and J ends lost 2 bases and 5 bases respectively, with 16 bases between them. CDR3 DNA: TGCGCCAGCAGCTTAACCGGAGGTGACTGGACTGAAGCTTTCTTT. It encodes CASSLTGGDWTEAFF.

This chain connects TRBV6-4 to TRBJ2-3, with 8 bases fitting TRBD1. V lost 4 bases, J lost 5 bases, and 5 bases stayed unmatched. This CDR3 spans 14 amino acids. Germline CDR1 reads MRHNA; CDR2 reads SNTAGT. CDR3 nucleotides: TGTGCCAGCAGTGTCACAGGGGGTGGAGATACGCAGTATTTT. Translation gives CASSVTGGGDTQYF.

The V and J genes are TRBV7-9 and TRBJ2-3; D is unclear. The CDR3 loop spans 11 amino acids. Trimming removed 2 bases at V and 5 bases at J, with 2 bases between. In germline, CDR1 is SEHNR, CDR2 FQNEAQ (reference sequence). The DNA for the CDR3 is TGTGCCAGCAGCTTAAAAGATACGCAGTATTTT. This encodes CASSLKDTQYF.

The J gene is TRBJ2-1, the V gene TRBV5-8, with D tentatively TRBD2 (5 bases). CDR1 and CDR2 from the germline V gene are SGHTS and YDEGEE. V lost 2 bases, J lost 4 bases, and 13 bases lay in between. The CDR3 is 15 residues long. CDR3: CASSFGGGRYNEQFF. The DNA of the CDR3 is TGTGCCAGCAGCTTCGGAGGCGGACGGTACAATGAGCAGTTCTTC.

V gene TRBV19 combines with J gene TRBJ1-5, with D perhaps TRBD1 (5 bases). Trimming removed 3 bases at V and 8 bases at J, with 14 bases between. From germline, CDR1 is LNHDA and CDR2 SQIVND (reference sequence). The CDR3 is made up of 14 amino acids. In nucleotides, the CDR3 is TGTGCCAGTAGTATTGAGCGAGGGGCTAAGCCCCAGCATTTT. This codes for CASSIERGAKPQHF.

The chain combines TRBV12-5 with TRBJ2-2, with TRBD2 matching over 11 bases. Germline V gene lookup returns CDR1 LGHNT and CDR2 FRNRAP. Trimming at V came to 5 bases and at J to 9 bases, leaving 8 bases not matched to a gene. The CDR3 spans 15 residues. The chain's CDR3 is CASGPASGRSRELFF. CDR3 coding DNA: TGTGCTAGTGGTCCCGCTAGCGGGAGGTCCCGGGAGCTGTTTTTT.

The chain carries TRBV7-3 and TRBJ2-1; 12 nucleotides line up with TRBD2. This CDR3 spans 16 amino acids. The ends lost 3 bases at V and 7 bases at J; junction bases unmatched: 7. Germline loops: CDR1 SGHTA, CDR2 FQGTGA. CDR3 amino acids: CASSFSSGRAANEQFF. The CDR3 nucleotides read TGTGCCAGCAGCTTCTCTAGCGGGAGGGCCGCGAATGAGCAGTTCTTC.

The table lists this clone with a count of one. V is TRBV29-1 and J is TRBJ1-2; D possibly corresponds to TRBD1 (5 bases). The CDR3 runs to 15 residues. V lost 0 bases and J 4 bases, leaving 15 bases between the germline ends. Germline CDR1 reads SQVTM; CDR2 reads ANQGSEA. CDR3 loop: CSVEDRVSQGYGYTF. The CDR3 coding sequence is TGCAGCGTTGAAGATCGTGTTTCCCAGGGCTATGGCTACACCTTC.

The chain links TRBV5-1 to TRBJ1-1; no definite D call. In germline, CDR1 is SGHRS, CDR2 YFSETQ. V gave up 0 bases and J gave up 2 bases, with 8 bases separating them. The CDR3 runs 14 residues. DNA of the CDR3: TGCGCCAGCAGCTTGGGGGCCATCAACACTGAAGCTTTCTTT. Translating it yields CASSLGAINTEAFF. Filled out from reference TRBV5-1 and TRBJ1-1, the complete variable domain reads KAGVTQTPRYLIKTRGQQVTLSCSPISGHRSVSWYQQTPGQGLQFLFEYFSETQRNKGNFPGRFSGRQFSNSRSEMNVSTLELGDSALYLCASSLGAINTEAFFGQGTRLTVV.

The V gene is TRBV7-2, the J gene TRBJ2-7; 8 nucleotides agree with TRBD2. The germline CDR1 and CDR2 sequences are SGHTA and FQGNSA. CDR3 length: 16 amino acids. Trimming took 5 bases from V and 6 from J; bases not matched to a gene: 15. The CDR3 sequence: CASSPRSAGTSGEQYF. In DNA, the CDR3 is TGTGCCAGCAGCCCCCGTTCGGCCGGGACTAGTGGCGAGCAGTACTTC.

J is TRBJ2-5 and V is TRBV29-1, with D perhaps TRBD1 (5 bases). V lost 7 bases and J 5 bases, leaving 14 bases between the germline ends. The V gene's germline CDR1 is SQVTM and CDR2 ANQGSEA. The CDR3 spans 12 residues. In nucleotides, the CDR3 is TGCAGCGCACTGTATTGGGGCGAGACCCAGTACTTC. As protein: CSALYWGETQYF.

A note on this clone: The sample holds other DNA sequences that translate to the same CDR3. The gene calls are TRBV5-1 and TRBJ2-5; 7 positions match TRBD1. CDR1 and CDR2 from the germline V gene are SGHRS and YFSETQ. V lost 2 bases and J lost 2; bases outside the gene matches: 3. The CDR3 covers 14 residues. CDR3 in DNA: TGCGCCAGCAGCTTCCGGGACAGACAAGAGACCCAGTACTTC. Encoded protein: CASSFRDRQETQYF.

The gene calls are TRBV5-4 and TRBJ2-5; D is ambiguous. The J call may be mistaken, given a closer DNA end match to TRBJ2-7. The CDR3 is 13 residues long. Germline V gene lookup returns CDR1 SGHNT and CDR2 YYREEE (reference sequence). CDR3 region: CASSNPTRYEQYF. DNA of the CDR3: TGTGCCAGCAGCAACCCGACACGTTACGAGCAGTACTTC.

V gene TRBV2 combines with J gene TRBJ2-6, with 8 bases that match TRBD1. CDR3 length: 15 amino acids. Germline lookup yields CDR1 SNHLY and CDR2 FYNNEI. J was trimmed by 2 bases and V by 7 bases; bases with no gene match: 4. In nucleotides, the CDR3 is TGTGCCAGCACCAAACAGGGGGCTGGGGCCAACGTCCTGACTTTC. It codes for CASTKQGAGANVLTF.

V gene TRBV2 combines with J gene TRBJ1-5; no clear D. The V and J ends lost 7 bases and 5 bases respectively, with 15 bases between them. The CDR3 is made up of 14 amino acids. CDR1 SNHLY and CDR2 FYNNEI come from the germline V gene. CDR3 nucleotides: TGTGCCAGCACTGGGCAGGCCGAGTATCAGCCCCAGCATTTT. This codes for CASTGQAEYQPQHF.

Only a few counts were recorded for this clone. The V call is TRBV4-1, the J call TRBJ1-5, with unresolved D. CDR1 MGHRA and CDR2 YSYEKL come from the germline V gene. The CDR3 runs to 15 residues. Trimming removed 3 bases at V and 1 base at J, with 10 bases between. CDR3 bases: TGCGCCAGCAGCCAGAACAGTGGAAGCAATCAGCCCCAGCATTTT. Translation: CASSQNSGSNQPQHF.